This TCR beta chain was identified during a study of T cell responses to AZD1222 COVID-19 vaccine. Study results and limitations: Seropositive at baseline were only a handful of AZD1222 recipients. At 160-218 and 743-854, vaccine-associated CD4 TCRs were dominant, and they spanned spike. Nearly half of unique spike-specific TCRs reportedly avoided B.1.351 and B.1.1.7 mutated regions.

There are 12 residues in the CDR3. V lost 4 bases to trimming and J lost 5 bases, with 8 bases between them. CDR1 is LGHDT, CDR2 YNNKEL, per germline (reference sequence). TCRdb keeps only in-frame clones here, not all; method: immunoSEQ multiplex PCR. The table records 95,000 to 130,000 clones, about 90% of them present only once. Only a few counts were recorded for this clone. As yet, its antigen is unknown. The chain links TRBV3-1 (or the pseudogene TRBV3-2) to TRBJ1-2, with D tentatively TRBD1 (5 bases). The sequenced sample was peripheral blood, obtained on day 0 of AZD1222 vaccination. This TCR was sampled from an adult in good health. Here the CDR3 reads CASSLRGYGYTF. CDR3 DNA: TGTGCCAGCAGCCTAAGGGGATATGGCTACACCTTC.